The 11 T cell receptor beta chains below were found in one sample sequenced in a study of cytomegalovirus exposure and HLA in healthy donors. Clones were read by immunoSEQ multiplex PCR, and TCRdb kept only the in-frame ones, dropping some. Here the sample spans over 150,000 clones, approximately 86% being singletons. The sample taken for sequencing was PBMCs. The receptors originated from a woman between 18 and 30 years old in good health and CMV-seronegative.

This CDR3 is CASSSGVGNTIYF. CDR3 in DNA: TGTGCCAGCAGCTCGGGGGTCGGAAACACCATATATTTT. The chain recombines TRBV7-2 with TRBJ1-3; D is perhaps TRBD1 (5 bases). Germline loops: CDR1 SGHTA, CDR2 FQGNSA. This CDR3 region has 13 residues. Deletions cut 4 bases from V and 4 bases from J, with 8 bases between.

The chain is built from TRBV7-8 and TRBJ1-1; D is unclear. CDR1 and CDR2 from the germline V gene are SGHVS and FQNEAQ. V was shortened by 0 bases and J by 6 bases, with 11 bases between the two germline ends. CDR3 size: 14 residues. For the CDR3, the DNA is TGTGCCAGCAGCTTAGCGCAAGGTGGAGCTGAAGCTTTCTTT. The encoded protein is CASSLAQGGAEAFF.

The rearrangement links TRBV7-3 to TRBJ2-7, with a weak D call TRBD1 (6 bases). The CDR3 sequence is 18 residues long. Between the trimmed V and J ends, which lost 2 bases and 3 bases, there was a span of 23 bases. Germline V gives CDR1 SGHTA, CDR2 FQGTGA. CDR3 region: CASSLYIRGRQVDYEQYF. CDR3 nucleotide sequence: TGTGCCAGCAGCTTATACATTAGGGGTCGACAGGTTGACTACGAGCAGTACTTC.

The CDR3 protein is CATGSNTGELFF. The CDR3 coding sequence is TGTGCCACAGGGTCCAACACCGGGGAGCTGTTTTTT. V is TRBV6-5 and J is TRBJ2-2, with a weak D call TRBD1 (5 bases). This CDR3 comprises 12 residues. Germline loops: CDR1 MNHEY, CDR2 SVGAGI. V lost 10 bases, J lost 2 bases, and 8 bases lay in between.

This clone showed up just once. CDR3 in amino acids: CASSSKSSGSYNEQFF. In nucleotides, the CDR3 is TGTGCCAGCAGTTCGAAGTCTAGCGGGAGTTACAATGAGCAGTTCTTC. The chain couples TRBV7-9 to TRBJ2-1, with TRBD2 matching over 10 bases. From germline, CDR1 is SEHNR and CDR2 FQNEAQ (reference sequence). This CDR3 contains 16 residues. V lost 6 bases to trimming and J lost 4 bases; unmatched junction nucleotides: 9.

CDR3 bases: TGTGCCAGCAGCCCCTCACAGGGAAGGGGCAATTCACCCCTCCACTTT. Amino acid sequence: CASSPSQGRGNSPLHF. This rearrangement joins TRBV27 to TRBJ1-6, with D possibly TRBD1 on 6 matching bases. Germline values: CDR1 MNHEY, CDR2 SMNVEV (reference sequence). The CDR3 runs 16 residues. Trimming took off 6 bases at V and 7 bases at J, with 19 bases between the two ends.

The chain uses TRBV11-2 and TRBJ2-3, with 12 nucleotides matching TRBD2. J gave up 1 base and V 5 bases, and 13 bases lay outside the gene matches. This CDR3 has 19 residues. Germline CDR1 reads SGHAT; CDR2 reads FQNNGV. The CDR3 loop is CASSPRLAGENVRTDTQYF. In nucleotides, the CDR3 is TGTGCCAGCAGCCCGAGACTAGCGGGAGAGAACGTTCGCACAGATACGCAGTATTTT.

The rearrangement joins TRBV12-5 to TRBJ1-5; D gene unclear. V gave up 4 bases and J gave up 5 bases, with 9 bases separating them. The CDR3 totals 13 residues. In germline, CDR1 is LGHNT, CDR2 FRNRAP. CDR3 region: CASGSAVHQPQHF. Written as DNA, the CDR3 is TGTGCTAGTGGTTCGGCGGTACATCAGCCCCAGCATTTT. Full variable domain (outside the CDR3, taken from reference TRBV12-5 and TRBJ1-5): DARVTQTPRHKVTEMGQEVTMRCQPILGHNTVFWYRQTMMQGLELLAYFRNRAPLDDSGMPKDRFSAEMPDATLATLKIQPSEPRDSAVYFCASGSAVHQPQHFGDGTRLSIL.

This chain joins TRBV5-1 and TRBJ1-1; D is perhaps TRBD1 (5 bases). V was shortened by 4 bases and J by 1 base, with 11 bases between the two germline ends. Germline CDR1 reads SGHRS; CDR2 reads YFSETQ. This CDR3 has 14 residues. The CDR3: CASSPNTGNTEAFF. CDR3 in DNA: TGCGCCAGCAGCCCTAATACAGGGAACACTGAAGCTTTCTTT. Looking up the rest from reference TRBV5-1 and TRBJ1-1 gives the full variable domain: KAGVTQTPRYLIKTRGQQVTLSCSPISGHRSVSWYQQTPGQGLQFLFEYFSETQRNKGNFPGRFSGRQFSNSRSEMNVSTLELGDSALYLCASSPNTGNTEAFFGQGTRLTVV.

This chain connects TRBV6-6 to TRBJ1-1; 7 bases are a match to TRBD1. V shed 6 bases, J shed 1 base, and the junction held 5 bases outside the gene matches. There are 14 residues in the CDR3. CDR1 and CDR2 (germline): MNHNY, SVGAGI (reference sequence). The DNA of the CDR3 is TGTGCCAGCAGCCTACAGGGGTGGAACACTGAAGCTTTCTTT. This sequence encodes CASSLQGWNTEAFF.

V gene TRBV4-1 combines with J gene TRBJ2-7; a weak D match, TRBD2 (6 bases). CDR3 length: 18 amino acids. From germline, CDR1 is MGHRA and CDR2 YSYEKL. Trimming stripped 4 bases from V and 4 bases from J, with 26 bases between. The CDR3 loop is CASSPRGIVGRGGYEQYF. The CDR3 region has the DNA TGCGCCAGCAGCCCGCGGGGCATTGTTGGGCGGGGAGGTTACGAGCAGTACTTC.